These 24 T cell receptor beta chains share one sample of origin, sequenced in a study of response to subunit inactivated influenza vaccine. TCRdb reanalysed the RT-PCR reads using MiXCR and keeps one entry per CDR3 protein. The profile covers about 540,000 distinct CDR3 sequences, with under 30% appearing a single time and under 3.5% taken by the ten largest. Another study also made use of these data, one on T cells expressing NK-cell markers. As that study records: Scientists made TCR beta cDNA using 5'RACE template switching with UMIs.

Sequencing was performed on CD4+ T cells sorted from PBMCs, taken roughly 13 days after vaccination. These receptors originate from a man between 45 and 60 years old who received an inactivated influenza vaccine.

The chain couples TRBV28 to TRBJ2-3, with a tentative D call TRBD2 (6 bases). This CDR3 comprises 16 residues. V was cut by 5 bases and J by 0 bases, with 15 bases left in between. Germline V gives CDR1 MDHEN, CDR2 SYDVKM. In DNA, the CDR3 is TGTGCCAGCAGTCCGCTCCGGGGGATTAGCACAGATACGCAGTATTTT. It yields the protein CASSPLRGISTDTQYF.

The CDR3 nucleotides read TGTGCCAGCAGGATCGAGGGGTCAGAGACCCAGTACTTC. Translation gives CASRIEGSETQYF. The gene calls are TRBV12-3 or TRBV12-4 and TRBJ2-5; tentatively, D is TRBD1 or TRBD2 (5 bases each). The length of the CDR3 is 13 residues. Trimming took 6 bases from V and 4 from J, leaving 12 bases between them.

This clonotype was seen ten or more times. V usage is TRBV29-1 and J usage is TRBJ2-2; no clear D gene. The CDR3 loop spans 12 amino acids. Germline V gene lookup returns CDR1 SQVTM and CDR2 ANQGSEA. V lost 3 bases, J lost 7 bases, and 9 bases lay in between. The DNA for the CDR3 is TGCAGCGTTGAGGGTGGTGGCGGGGAGCTGTTTTTT. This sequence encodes CSVEGGGGELFF.

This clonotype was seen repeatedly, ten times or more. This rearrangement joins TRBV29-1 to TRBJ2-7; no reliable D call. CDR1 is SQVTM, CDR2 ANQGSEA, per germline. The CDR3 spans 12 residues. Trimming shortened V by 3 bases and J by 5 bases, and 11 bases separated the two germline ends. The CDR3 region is CSVDLGSDEQYF. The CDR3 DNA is TGCAGCGTTGATCTGGGGTCGGACGAGCAGTACTTC.

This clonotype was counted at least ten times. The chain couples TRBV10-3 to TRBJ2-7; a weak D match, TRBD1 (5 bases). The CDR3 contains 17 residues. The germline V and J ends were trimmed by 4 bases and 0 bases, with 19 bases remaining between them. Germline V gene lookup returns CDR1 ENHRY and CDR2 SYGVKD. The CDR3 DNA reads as TGTGCCATCAGTGTCATTCAAAGTACAGGACACTCCTACGAGCAGTACTTC. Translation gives CAISVIQSTGHSYEQYF.

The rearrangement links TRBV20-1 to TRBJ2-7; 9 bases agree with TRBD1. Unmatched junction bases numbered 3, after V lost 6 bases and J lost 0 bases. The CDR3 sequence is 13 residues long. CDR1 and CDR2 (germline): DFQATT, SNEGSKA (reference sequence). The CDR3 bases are TGCAGTGCGAAGACAGGGGGCTCCTACGAGCAGTACTTC. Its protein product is CSAKTGGSYEQYF.

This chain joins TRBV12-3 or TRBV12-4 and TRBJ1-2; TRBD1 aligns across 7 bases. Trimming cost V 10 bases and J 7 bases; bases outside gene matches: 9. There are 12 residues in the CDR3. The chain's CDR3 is CATRGAESGYTF. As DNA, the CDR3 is TGTGCCACCAGGGGGGCGGAGAGTGGCTACACCTTC.

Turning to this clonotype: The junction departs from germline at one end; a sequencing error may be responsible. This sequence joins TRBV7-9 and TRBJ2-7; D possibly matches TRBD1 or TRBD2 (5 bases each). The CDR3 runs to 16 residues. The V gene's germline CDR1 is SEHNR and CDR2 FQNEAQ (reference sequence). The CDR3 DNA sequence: TGTGCCATCAGCTTAGATGAGGGGCAGTCGTTCTACGAGCAGTACTTC. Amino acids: CAISLDEGQSFYEQYF.

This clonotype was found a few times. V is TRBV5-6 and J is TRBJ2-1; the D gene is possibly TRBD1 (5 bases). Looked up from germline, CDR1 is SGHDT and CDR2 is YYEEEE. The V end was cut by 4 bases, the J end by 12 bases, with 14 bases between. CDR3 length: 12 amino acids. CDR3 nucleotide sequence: TGTGCCAGCAGCGCAGGACCAGGGTCGCAGTTCTTC. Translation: CASSAGPGSQFF.

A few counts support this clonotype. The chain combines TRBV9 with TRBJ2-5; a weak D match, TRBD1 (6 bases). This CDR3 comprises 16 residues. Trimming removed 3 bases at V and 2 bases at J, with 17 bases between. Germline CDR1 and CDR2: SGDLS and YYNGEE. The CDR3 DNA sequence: TGTGCCAGCAGCGCCCGGGACATCGGAGTACAAGAGACCCAGTACTTC. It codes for CASSARDIGVQETQYF.

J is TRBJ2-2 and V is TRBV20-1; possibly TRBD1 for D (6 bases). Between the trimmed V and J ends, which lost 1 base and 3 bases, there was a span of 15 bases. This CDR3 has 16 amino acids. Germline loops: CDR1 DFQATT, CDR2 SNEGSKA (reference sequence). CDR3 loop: CSARAPAGEYTGELFF. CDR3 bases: TGCAGTGCTAGAGCCCCCGCAGGGGAGTACACCGGGGAGCTGTTTTTT.

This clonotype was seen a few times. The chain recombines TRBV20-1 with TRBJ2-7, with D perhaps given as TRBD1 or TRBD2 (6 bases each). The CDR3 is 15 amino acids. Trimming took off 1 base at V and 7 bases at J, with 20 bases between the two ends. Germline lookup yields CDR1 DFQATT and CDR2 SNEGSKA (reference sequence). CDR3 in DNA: TGCAGTGCTAGAGGACGGGGGCTACCCCTTGGTGAGCAGTACTTC. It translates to CSARGRGLPLGEQYF.

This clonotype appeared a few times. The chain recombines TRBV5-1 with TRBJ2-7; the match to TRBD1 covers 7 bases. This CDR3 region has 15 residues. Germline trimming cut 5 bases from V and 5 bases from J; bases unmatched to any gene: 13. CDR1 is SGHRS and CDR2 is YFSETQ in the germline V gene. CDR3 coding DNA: TGCGCCAGCAGGGAAAGGGACAGCCCATTTGACGAGCAGTACTTC. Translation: CASRERDSPFDEQYF.

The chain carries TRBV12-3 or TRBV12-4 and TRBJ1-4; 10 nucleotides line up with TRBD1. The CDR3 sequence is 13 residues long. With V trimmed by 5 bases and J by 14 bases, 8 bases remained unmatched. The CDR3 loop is CASSTRQGAHLFF. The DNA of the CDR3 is TGTGCCAGCAGTACCCGACAGGGGGCCCATCTGTTTTTT.

In DNA, the CDR3 is TGTGCCAGTGGACAGGGGGCGTCAAATCAGCCCCAGCATTTT. Translating gives CASGQGASNQPQHF. The gene calls are TRBV28 and TRBJ1-5; 11 bases fit TRBD1. Germline V gene lookup returns CDR1 MDHEN and CDR2 SYDVKM. The J segment lost 4 bases and the V segment lost 9 bases, leaving 5 bases of the junction unmatched. This CDR3 is built from 14 residues. The full variable domain, in which reference TRBV28 and TRBJ1-5 provide the parts outside the CDR3, is DVKVTQSSRYLVKRTGEKVFLECVQDMDHENMFWYRQDPGLGLRLIYFSYDVKMKEKGDIPEGYSVSREKKERFSLILESASTNQTSMYLCASGQGASNQPQHFGDGTRLSIL.

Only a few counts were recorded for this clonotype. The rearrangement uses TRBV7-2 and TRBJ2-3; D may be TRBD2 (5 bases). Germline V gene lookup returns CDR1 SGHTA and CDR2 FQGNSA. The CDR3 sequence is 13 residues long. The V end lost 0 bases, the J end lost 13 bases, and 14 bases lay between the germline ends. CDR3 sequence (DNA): TGTGCCAGCAGCTTAGCGACGGCGGGTCACAAGTATTTT. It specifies CASSLATAGHKYF.

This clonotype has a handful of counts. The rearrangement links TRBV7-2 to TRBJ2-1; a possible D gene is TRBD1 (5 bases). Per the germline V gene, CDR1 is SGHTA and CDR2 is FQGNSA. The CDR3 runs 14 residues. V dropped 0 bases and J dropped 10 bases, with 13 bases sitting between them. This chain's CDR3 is CASSLAGPAREQFF. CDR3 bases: TGTGCCAGCAGCTTAGCGGGGCCAGCCCGGGAGCAGTTCTTC.

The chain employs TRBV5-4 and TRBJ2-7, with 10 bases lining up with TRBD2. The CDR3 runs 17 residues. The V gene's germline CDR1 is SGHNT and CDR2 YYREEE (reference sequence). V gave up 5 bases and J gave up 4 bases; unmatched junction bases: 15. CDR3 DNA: TGTGCCAGCAGATCGGACCCAGCGGGGGGGGTCTCGTACGAGCAGTACTTC. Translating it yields CASRSDPAGGVSYEQYF.

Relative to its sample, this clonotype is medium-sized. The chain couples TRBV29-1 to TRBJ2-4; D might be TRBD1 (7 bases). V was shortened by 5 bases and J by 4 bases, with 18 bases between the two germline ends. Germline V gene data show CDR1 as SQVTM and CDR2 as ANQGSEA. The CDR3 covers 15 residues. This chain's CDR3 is CSVSGGIEPKNIQYF. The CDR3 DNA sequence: TGCAGCGTTTCAGGGGGGATAGAGCCGAAAAACATTCAGTACTTC.

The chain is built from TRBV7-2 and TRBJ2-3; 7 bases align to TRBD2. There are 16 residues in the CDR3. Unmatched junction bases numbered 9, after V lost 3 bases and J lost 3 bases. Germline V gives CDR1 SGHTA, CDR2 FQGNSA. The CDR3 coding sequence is TGTGCCAGCAGCTTCGTAGCGGGTATGGGGACAGATACGCAGTATTTT. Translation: CASSFVAGMGTDTQYF.

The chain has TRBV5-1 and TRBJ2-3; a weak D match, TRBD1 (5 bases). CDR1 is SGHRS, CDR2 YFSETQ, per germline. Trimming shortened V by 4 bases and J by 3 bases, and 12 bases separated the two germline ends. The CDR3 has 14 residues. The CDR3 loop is CASSVQGVTDTQYF. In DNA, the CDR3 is TGCGCCAGCAGCGTCCAGGGTGTTACAGATACGCAGTATTTT. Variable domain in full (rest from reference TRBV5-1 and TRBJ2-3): KAGVTQTPRYLIKTRGQQVTLSCSPISGHRSVSWYQQTPGQGLQFLFEYFSETQRNKGNFPGRFSGRQFSNSRSEMNVSTLELGDSALYLCASSVQGVTDTQYFGPGTRLTVL.

The CDR3 is CASSAGTITDTQYF. The CDR3 DNA follows: TGTGCCAGCAGCGCTGGGACAATCACAGATACGCAGTATTTT. J is TRBJ2-3 and V is TRBV9, with D possibly being TRBD1 (6 bases). The V end lost 3 bases, the J end lost 2 bases, and 10 bases lay between the germline ends. Germline assignment: CDR1 SGDLS and CDR2 YYNGEE. The CDR3 runs 14 residues. Supplemented by reference TRBV9 and TRBJ2-3, the full variable domain reads DSGVTQTPKHLITATGQRVTLRCSPRSGDLSVYWYQQSLDQGLQFLIQYYNGEERAKGNILERFSAQQFPDLHSELNLSSLELGDSALYFCASSAGTITDTQYFGPGTRLTVL.

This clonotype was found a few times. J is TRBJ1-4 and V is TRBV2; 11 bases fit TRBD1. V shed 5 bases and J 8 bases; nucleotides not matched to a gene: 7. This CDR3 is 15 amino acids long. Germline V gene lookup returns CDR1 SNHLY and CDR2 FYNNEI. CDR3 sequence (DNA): TGTGCCAGCAGTTACGGACAGGGGGCCAGAGAAAAACTGTTTTTT. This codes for CASSYGQGAREKLFF.

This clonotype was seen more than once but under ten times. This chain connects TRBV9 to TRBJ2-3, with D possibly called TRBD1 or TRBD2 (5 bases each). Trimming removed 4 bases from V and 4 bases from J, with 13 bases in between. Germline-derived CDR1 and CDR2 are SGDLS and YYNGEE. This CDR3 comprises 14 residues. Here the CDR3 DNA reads TGTGCCAGCAGCCTCAGGGACGGGTCAGATACGCAGTATTTT. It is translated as CASSLRDGSDTQYF.